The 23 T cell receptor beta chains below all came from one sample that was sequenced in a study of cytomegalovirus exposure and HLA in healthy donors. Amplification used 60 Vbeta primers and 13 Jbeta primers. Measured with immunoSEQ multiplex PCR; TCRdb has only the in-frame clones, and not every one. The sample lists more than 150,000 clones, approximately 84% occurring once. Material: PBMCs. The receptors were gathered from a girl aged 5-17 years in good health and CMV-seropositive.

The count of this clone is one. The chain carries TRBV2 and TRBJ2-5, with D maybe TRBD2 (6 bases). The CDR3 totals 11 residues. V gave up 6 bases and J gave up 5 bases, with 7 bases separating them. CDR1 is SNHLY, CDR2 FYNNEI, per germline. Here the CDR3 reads CASSRGETQYF. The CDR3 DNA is TGTGCCAGCAGCCGGGGGGAGACCCAGTACTTC.

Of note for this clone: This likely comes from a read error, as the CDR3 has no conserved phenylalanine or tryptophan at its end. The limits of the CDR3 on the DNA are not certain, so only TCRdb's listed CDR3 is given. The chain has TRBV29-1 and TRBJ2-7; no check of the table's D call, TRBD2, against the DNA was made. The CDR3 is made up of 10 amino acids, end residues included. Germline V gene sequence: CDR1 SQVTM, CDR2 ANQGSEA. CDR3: CSVPLAGGLS.

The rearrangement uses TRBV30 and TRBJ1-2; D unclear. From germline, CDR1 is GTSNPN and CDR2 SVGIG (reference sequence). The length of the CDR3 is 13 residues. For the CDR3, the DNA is TGTGCGACTTCGCAAGAGAAACCCTATGGCTACACCTTC. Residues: CATSQEKPYGYTF.

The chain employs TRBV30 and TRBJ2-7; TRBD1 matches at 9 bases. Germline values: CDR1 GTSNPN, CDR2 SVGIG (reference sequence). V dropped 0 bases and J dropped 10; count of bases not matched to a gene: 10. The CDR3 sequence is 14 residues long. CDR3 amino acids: CAWSVGGQGSFQYF. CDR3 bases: TGTGCCTGGAGTGTAGGGGGACAGGGTAGTTTTCAGTACTTC.

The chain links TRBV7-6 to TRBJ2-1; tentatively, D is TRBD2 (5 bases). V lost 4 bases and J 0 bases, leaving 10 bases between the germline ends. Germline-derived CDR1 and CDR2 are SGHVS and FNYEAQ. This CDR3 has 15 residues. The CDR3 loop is CASSYTTTSYNEQFF. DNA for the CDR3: TGTGCCAGCAGCTATACGACTACCTCCTACAATGAGCAGTTCTTC.

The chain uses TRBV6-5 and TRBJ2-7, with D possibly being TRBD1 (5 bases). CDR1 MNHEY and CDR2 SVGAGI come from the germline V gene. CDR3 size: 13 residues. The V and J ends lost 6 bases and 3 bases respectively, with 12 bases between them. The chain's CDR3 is CASSLGLYYEQYF. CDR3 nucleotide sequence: TGTGCCAGCAGCCTGGGGCTCTACTACGAGCAGTACTTC.

CDR3 sequence (DNA): TGTGCCAGCACACTAGCGGGAGGTCGCTACAATGAGCAGTTCTTC. It yields the protein CASTLAGGRYNEQFF. V is TRBV5-6 and J is TRBJ2-1; 12 bases are shared with TRBD2. Germline-derived CDR1 and CDR2 are SGHDT and YYEEEE. With 6 bases clipped from V and 3 bases from J, the junction kept 4 bases outside the gene matches. The CDR3 extends over 15 amino acids.

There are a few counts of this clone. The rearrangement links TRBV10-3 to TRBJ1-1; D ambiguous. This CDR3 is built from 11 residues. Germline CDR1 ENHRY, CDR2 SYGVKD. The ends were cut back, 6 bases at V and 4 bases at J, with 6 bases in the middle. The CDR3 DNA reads TGTGCCATCAGCTGGAGCACTGAAGCTTTCTTT. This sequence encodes CAISWSTEAFF.

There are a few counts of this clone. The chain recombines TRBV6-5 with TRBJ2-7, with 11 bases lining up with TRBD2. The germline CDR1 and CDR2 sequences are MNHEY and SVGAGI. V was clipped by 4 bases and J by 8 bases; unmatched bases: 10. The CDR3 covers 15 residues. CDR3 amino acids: CASSSTSGRGGKQYF. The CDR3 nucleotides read TGTGCCAGCAGTTCAACTAGCGGGAGAGGGGGAAAGCAGTACTTC.

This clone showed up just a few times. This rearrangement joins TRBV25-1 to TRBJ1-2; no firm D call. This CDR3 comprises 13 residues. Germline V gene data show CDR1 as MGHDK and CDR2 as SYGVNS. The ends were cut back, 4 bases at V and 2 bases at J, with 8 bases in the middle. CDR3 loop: CASSGSGNYGYTF. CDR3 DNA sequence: TGTGCCAGCAGTGGGTCAGGAAACTATGGCTACACCTTC.

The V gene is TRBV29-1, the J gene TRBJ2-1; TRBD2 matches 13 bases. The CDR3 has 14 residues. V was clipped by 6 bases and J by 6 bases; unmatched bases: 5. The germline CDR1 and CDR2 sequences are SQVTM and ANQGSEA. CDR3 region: CSVYTSGRVNEQFF. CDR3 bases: TGCAGCGTCTACACTAGCGGGAGGGTCAATGAGCAGTTCTTC.

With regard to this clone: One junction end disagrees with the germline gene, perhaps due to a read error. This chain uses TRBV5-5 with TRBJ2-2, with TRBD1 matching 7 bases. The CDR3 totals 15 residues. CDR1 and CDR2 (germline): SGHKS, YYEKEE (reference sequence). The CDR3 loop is CASRLDRTNTGELFF. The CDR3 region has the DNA TGTGCCAGCAGATTGGACAGGACCAACACCGGGGAGCTGTTTTTT.

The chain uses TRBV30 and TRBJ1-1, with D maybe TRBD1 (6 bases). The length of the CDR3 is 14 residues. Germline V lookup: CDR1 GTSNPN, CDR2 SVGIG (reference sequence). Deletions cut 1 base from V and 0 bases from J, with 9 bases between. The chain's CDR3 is CAWSEGVMNTEAFF. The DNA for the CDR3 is TGTGCCTGGAGTGAGGGGGTGATGAACACTGAAGCTTTCTTT.

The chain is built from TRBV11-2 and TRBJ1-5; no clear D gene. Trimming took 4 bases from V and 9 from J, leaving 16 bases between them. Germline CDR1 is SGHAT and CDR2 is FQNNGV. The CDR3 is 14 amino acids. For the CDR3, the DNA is TGTGCCAGCAGCTCCGGAGTCTCCGAGGGGCCCCAGCATTTT. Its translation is CASSSGVSEGPQHF.

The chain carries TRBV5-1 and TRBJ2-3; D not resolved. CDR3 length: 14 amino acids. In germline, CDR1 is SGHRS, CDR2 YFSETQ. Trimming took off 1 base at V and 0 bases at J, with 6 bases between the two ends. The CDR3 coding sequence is TGCGCCAGCAGCTTGTTCCCTAGCACAGATACGCAGTATTTT. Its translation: CASSLFPSTDTQYF.

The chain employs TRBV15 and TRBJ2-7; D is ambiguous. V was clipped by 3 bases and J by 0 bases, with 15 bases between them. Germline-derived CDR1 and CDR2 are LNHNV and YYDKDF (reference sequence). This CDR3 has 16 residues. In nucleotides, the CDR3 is TGTGCCACCAGCAGTGGCAAAGGAGTCGGCTCCTACGAGCAGTACTTC. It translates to CATSSGKGVGSYEQYF. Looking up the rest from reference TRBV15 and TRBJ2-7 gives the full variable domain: DAMVIQNPRYQVTQFGKPVTLSCSQTLNHNVMYWYQQKSSQAPKLLFHYYDKDFNNEADTPDNFQSRRPNTSFCFLDIRSPGLGDTAMYLCATSSGKGVGSYEQYFGPGTRLTVT.

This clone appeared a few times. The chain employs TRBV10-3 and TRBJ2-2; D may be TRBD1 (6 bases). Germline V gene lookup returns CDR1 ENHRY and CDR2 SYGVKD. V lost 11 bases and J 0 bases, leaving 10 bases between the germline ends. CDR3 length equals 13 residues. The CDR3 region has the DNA TGTGCCTCCCGGACAGCGAACACCGGGGAGCTGTTTTTT. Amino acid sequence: CASRTANTGELFF.

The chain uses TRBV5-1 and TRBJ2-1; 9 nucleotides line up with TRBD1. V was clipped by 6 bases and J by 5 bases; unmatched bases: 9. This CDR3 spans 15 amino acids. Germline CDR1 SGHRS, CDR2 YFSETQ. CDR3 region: CASTLQQGAHNEQFF. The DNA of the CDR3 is TGCGCCAGCACCCTTCAACAGGGGGCCCACAATGAGCAGTTCTTC.

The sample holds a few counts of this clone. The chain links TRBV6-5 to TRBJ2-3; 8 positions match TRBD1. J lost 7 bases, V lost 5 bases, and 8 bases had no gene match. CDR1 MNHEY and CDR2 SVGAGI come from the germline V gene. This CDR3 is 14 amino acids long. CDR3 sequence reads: CASSRGQGQNTQYF. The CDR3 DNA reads TGTGCCAGCAGTCGCGGACAGGGTCAGAATACGCAGTATTTT.

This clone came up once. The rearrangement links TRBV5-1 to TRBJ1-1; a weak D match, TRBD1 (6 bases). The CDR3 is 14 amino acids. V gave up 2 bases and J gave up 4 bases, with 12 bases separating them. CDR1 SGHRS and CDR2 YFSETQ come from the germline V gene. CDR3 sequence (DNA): TGCGCCAGCAGCTTTCTGGGGGCCGGCACTGAAGCTTTCTTT. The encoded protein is CASSFLGAGTEAFF.

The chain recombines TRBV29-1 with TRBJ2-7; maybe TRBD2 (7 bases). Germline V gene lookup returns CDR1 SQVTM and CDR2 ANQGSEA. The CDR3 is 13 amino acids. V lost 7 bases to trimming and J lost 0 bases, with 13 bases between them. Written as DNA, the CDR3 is TGCAGCGGGGGGGGCATCAACTCCTACGAGCAGTACTTC. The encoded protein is CSGGGINSYEQYF.

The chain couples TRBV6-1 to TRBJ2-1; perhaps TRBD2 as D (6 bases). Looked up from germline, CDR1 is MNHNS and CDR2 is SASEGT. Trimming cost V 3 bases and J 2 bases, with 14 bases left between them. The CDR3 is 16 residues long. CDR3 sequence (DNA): TGTGCCAGCAGTGAGCGGGACTTCTCTCCCTACAATGAGCAGTTCTTC. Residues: CASSERDFSPYNEQFF.

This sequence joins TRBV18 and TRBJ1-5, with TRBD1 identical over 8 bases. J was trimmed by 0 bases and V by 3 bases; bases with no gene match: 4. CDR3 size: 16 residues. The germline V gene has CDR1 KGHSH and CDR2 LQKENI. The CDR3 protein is CASSPWDRPSNQPQHF. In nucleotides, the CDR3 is TGTGCCAGCTCACCCTGGGACAGGCCTAGCAATCAGCCCCAGCATTTT.